Listed below are T cell receptor beta chains from one sample, sequenced in a study of CD8+ T cells in alopecia areata. Produced via immunoSEQ multiplex PCR; TCRdb's table is partial and in-frame only. The table records approximately 280,000 clones, roughly 60% of them present only once. This sample comprised CD4+ T cells sorted from blood, obtained at week 24, from a patient treated with tofacitinib. Receptors originate from a human donor with alopecia areata. The CDR3 runs from the conserved cysteine through the conserved F or W. The order of the fields is D gene, V gene, J gene, clone size, CDR3 protein, CDR3 DNA. D genes are given only for firm matches. Part of the rows lack a size; the others show once, few, many or a class for expanded clones.

.	TRBV7-2	TRBJ2-2	.	CASSLNTGELFF	TGTGCCAGCAGCTTAAACACCGGGGAGCTGTTTTTT
TRBD1	TRBV15	TRBJ1-2	.	CATSRGTGSYGYTF	TGTGCCACCAGCAGAGGGACAGGGAGCTATGGCTACACCTTC
TRBD2	TRBV7-2	TRBJ2-3	.	CASTLAGGTTDTQYF	TGTGCCAGCACGCTAGCGGGGGGCACCACAGATACGCAGTATTTT
.	TRBV7-9	TRBJ1-2	few	CVWGKASTNYGYTF	TGTGTCTGGGGCAAAGCGTCTACCAACTATGGCTACACCTTC
.	TRBV5-1	TRBJ2-7	.	CASSPGTVATYEQYF	TGCGCCAGCAGCCCTGGGACGGTAGCCACCTACGAGCAGTACTTC
.	TRBV5-6	TRBJ2-1	.	CASSLGRDNEQFF	TGTGCCAGCAGCTTGGGGAGGGACAATGAGCAGTTCTTC
.	TRBV7-9	TRBJ2-7	few	CASSAGALAIRYEQYF	TGTGCCAGCAGCGCAGGAGCTCTAGCAATCCGCTACGAGCAGTACTTC
.	TRBV19	TRBJ2-1	few	CASSIDRSGFGEQFF	TGTGCCAGTAGTATCGACAGGTCGGGTTTCGGTGAGCAGTTCTTC
.	TRBV30	TRBJ2-3	.	CAWSPPTKRRTDTQYF	TGTGCCTGGAGCCCCCCGACTAAGAGGCGCACAGATACGCAGTATTTT
TRBD1	TRBV27	TRBJ2-5	.	CASGLGQGFGETQYF	TGTGCCAGCGGACTGGGACAGGGGTTCGGAGAGACCCAGTACTTC
TRBD2	TRBV30	TRBJ2-7	once	CAGNRVSGASRHEQYF	TGTGCCGGTAACAGGGTTAGCGGGGCCTCGAGGCACGAGCAGTACTTC
.	TRBV15	TRBJ2-7	.	CATSNQDAYEQYF	TGTGCCACCAGCAATCAGGACGCCTACGAGCAGTACTTC
.	TRBV29-1	TRBJ2-5	few	CSVVGGGYQETQYF	TGCAGCGTTGTTGGCGGGGGCTACCAAGAGACCCAGTACTTC
TRBD1	TRBV28	TRBJ2-7	.	CASSFPGQSYEQYF	TGTGCCAGCAGTTTCCCGGGACAGTCCTACGAGCAGTACTTC
.	TRBV9	TRBJ1-3	.	CASSRGAVLSGNTIYF	TGTGCCAGCAGCCGAGGGGCTGTCCTCTCTGGAAACACCATATATTTT
TRBD1	TRBV2	TRBJ1-4	.	CATSRDRGEKLFF	TGTGCCACCTCCCGGGACAGGGGGGAAAAACTGTTTTTT
TRBD2	TRBV29-1	TRBJ2-5	.	CSVENAAGGRETQYF	TGCAGCGTTGAAAACGCAGCGGGGGGGCGAGAGACCCAGTACTTC
TRBD1	TRBV4-2	TRBJ2-1	few	CASSHRTGTGRYNEQFF	TGTGCCAGCAGCCATAGGACCGGGACAGGAAGGTACAATGAGCAGTTCTTC
.	TRBV10-3	TRBJ1-2	few	CAISAGAANYGYTF	TGTGCCATCAGTGCAGGGGCTGCTAACTATGGCTACACCTTC
TRBD1	TRBV7-8	TRBJ1-6	once	CASSAGGTGHNSPLHF	TGTGCCAGCAGCGCAGGAGGGACAGGCCATAATTCACCCCTCCACTTT
.	TRBV18	TRBJ1-1	.	CASSPKENTEAFF	TGTGCCAGCTCACCTAAGGAGAACACTGAAGCTTTCTTT
TRBD2	TRBV2	TRBJ2-1	few	CASIESGGRDEQFF	TGTGCCAGCATTGAGAGCGGGGGTCGGGATGAGCAGTTCTTC
TRBD2	TRBV20-1	TRBJ2-5	.	CSATGGETQYF	TGCAGTGCTACGGGGGGAGAGACCCAGTACTTC
TRBD1	TRBV29-1	TRBJ2-5	.	CSVRGQGARKTQYF	TGCAGCGTTCGGGGCCAGGGGGCGAGGAAGACCCAGTACTTC
.	TRBV29-1	TRBJ2-7	.	CSVGHSGRYEQYF	TGCAGCGTTGGCCATTCGGGACGGTACGAGCAGTACTTC
TRBD1	TRBV29-1	TRBJ2-7	.	CSVARDSLAEQYF	TGCAGCGTTGCCAGGGACAGCCTAGCCGAGCAGTACTTC
TRBD1	TRBV7-2	TRBJ2-2	.	CASSQTGGRDTGELFF	TGTGCCAGCAGCCAAACAGGGGGCCGGGACACCGGGGAGCTGTTTTTT
.	TRBV5-4	TRBJ1-1	.	CASSPRMNTEAFF	TGTGCCAGCAGCCCTCGCATGAACACTGAAGCTTTCTTT
TRBD1	TRBV7-2	TRBJ1-5	.	CASSHRATGEENQPQHF	TGTGCCAGCAGCCACAGAGCGACAGGGGAAGAAAATCAGCCCCAGCATTTT
.	TRBV29-1	TRBJ2-5	.	CSVSDTLETQYF	TGCAGCGTGTCGGACACCCTGGAGACCCAGTACTTC
.	TRBV7-9	TRBJ2-5	few	CASSLARETQYF	TGTGCCAGCAGCTTAGCGAGGGAGACCCAGTACTTC
.	TRBV27	TRBJ1-1	.	CASSPPVVGGTEAFF	TGTGCCAGCAGTCCCCCGGTCGTAGGCGGCACTGAAGCTTTCTTT
.	TRBV6-6	TRBJ2-5	.	CASSRTGRERETQYF	TGTGCCAGCAGCCGGACAGGGAGGGAAAGAGAGACCCAGTACTTC
.	TRBV25-1	TRBJ2-1	.	CASSEGVGKMRFF	TGTGCCAGCAGTGAAGGGGTGGGCAAGATGCGGTTCTTC
.	TRBV7-2	TRBJ2-2	.	CASSLRGGLYTGELFF	TGTGCCAGCAGCCTTCGTGGGGGGCTATACACCGGGGAGCTGTTTTTT
.	TRBV29-1	TRBJ1-1	.	CSVLRDRGTEAFF	TGCAGCGTACTCAGGGACCGCGGTACTGAAGCTTTCTTT